Listed below are T cell receptor beta chains from one sample, sequenced in a study of blood T cell repertoires in COVID-19. TCRdb's table, derived via immunoSEQ multiplex PCR, lists solely in-frame clones and lacks some. The profile covers about 150,000 clones, with about 86% appearing a single time and roughly 7% taken by the ten largest. The sample comprised PBMCs or T cells enriched from blood (not recorded which). The receptors stem from a middle-aged man who had recovered from COVID-19. The CDR3 runs from the conserved cysteine through the conserved F or W. The order of the fields is CDR3 DNA, CDR3 protein, V gene, J gene, D gene, clone size. D genes are given only for firm matches. Clone size is shown for a subset of rows, as once, few, many or a class of expanded clone.

CDR3 DNA: TGTGCCAGTCTCATGGGACAGGGGGCAGGCGGCTACACCTTC; CDR3 protein: CASLMGQGAGGYTF; V gene: TRBV19; J gene: TRBJ1-2; D gene: TRBD1; clone size: -
CDR3 DNA: TGTGCCAGCAGCCAAGGGATTGGGGGGGTGAATCAGCCCCAGCATTTT; CDR3 protein: CASSQGIGGVNQPQHF; V gene: TRBV3-1/TRBV3-2; J gene: TRBJ1-5; D gene: -; clone size: -
CDR3 DNA: TGTGCCAGCAGCCCTAGCGGGGGCGTCCCTAACGAGCAGTACTTC; CDR3 protein: CASSPSGGVPNEQYF; V gene: TRBV9; J gene: TRBJ2-7; D gene: TRBD2; clone size: -
CDR3 DNA: TGCGCCAGCAGTCAACCGGGACAGGGAAACGAGCAGTACTTC; CDR3 protein: CASSQPGQGNEQYF; V gene: TRBV23-1; J gene: TRBJ2-7; D gene: TRBD1; clone size: -
CDR3 DNA: TGTGCCATCGGGACTCCCGACTACAATGAGCAGTTCTTC; CDR3 protein: CAIGTPDYNEQFF; V gene: TRBV10-3; J gene: TRBJ2-1; D gene: -; clone size: -
CDR3 DNA: TGTGCCAGCAGTGATGACGGCATCGGACTAGCGAACACCGGGGAGCTGTTTTTT; CDR3 protein: CASSDDGIGLANTGELFF; V gene: TRBV2; J gene: TRBJ2-2; D gene: TRBD2; clone size: -
CDR3 DNA: TGTGCCAGCAGCTTCGGGACAGGGTTGACAGATACGCAGTATTTT; CDR3 protein: CASSFGTGLTDTQYF; V gene: TRBV11-2; J gene: TRBJ2-3; D gene: TRBD1; clone size: -
CDR3 DNA: TGTGCCAGCAGCCCGGGACTCCGAACAGATACGCAGTATTTT; CDR3 protein: CASSPGLRTDTQYF; V gene: TRBV5-5; J gene: TRBJ2-3; D gene: -; clone size: -
CDR3 DNA: TGTGCCAGCAGTCAGCGAGGGGGCTATGGCTACACCTTC; CDR3 protein: CASSQRGGYGYTF; V gene: TRBV12-3/TRBV12-4; J gene: TRBJ1-2; D gene: -; clone size: -
CDR3 DNA: TGTGCCAGCAGTTACTCCGGGACAGGGGGTAACTATGGCTACACCTTC; CDR3 protein: CASSYSGTGGNYGYTF; V gene: TRBV6-5; J gene: TRBJ1-2; D gene: TRBD1; clone size: -
CDR3 DNA: TGCGCCAGCAGTCATGGGAAGCGGGTCTTC; CDR3 protein: CASSHGKRVF; V gene: TRBV23-1; J gene: TRBJ2-7; D gene: -; clone size: -
CDR3 DNA: TGCGCCAGCAGCCAAGGAATAGGGGGGGTTCAAGAGACCCAGTACTTC; CDR3 protein: CASSQGIGGVQETQYF; V gene: TRBV4-3; J gene: TRBJ2-5; D gene: -; clone size: few
CDR3 DNA: TGTGCCAGCAGCCTCGGGGGGCCCTCCTACGAGCAGTACTTC; CDR3 protein: CASSLGGPSYEQYF; V gene: TRBV7-8; J gene: TRBJ2-7; D gene: -; clone size: once
CDR3 DNA: TGCGCCAGCAGTGGGCCCTCTGGAAACACCATATATTTT; CDR3 protein: CASSGPSGNTIYF; V gene: TRBV10-1; J gene: TRBJ1-3; D gene: -; clone size: -
CDR3 DNA: TGTGCCAGCAGCCAATTGGGGAGCTCCTACGAGCAGTACTTC; CDR3 protein: CASSQLGSSYEQYF; V gene: TRBV14; J gene: TRBJ2-7; D gene: -; clone size: once
CDR3 DNA: TGTGCCATCAGTCGTCCAGGGGATGGCTACACCTTC; CDR3 protein: CAISRPGDGYTF; V gene: TRBV10-3; J gene: TRBJ1-2; D gene: -; clone size: -
CDR3 DNA: TGTGCCAGCAGTCCCACGACTAGCGTTACCTACGAGCAGTACTTC; CDR3 protein: CASSPTTSVTYEQYF; V gene: TRBV6-5; J gene: TRBJ2-7; D gene: TRBD2; clone size: -
CDR3 DNA: TGTGCCATCAGTGGTGCCCCGGGGAATGAGCAGTTCTTC; CDR3 protein: CAISGAPGNEQFF; V gene: TRBV10-3; J gene: TRBJ2-1; D gene: -; clone size: -
CDR3 DNA: TGCGCCAGCAGCCAAGTTCTGGGAGGGCGAGGCTACACCTTC; CDR3 protein: CASSQVLGGRGYTF; V gene: TRBV4-3; J gene: TRBJ1-2; D gene: -; clone size: few
CDR3 DNA: TGTGCCAGTAGTCGACAGCGCTCTGGAAACACCATATATTTT; CDR3 protein: CASSRQRSGNTIYF; V gene: TRBV19; J gene: TRBJ1-3; D gene: -; clone size: -
CDR3 DNA: TGCGCCAGCAGCCCCCGAGGCGGGACGGACTATGGCTACACCTTC; CDR3 protein: CASSPRGGTDYGYTF; V gene: TRBV4-3; J gene: TRBJ1-2; D gene: -; clone size: -
CDR3 DNA: TGTGCCAGCAGCCTACCTAGTCTTGCCAATGAGCAGTTCTTC; CDR3 protein: CASSLPSLANEQFF; V gene: TRBV3-1/TRBV3-2; J gene: TRBJ2-1; D gene: -; clone size: -
CDR3 DNA: TGTGCCAGCAGACAAGACACACCTGAAGCTTTCTTT; CDR3 protein: CASRQDTPEAFF; V gene: TRBV12-3/TRBV12-4; J gene: TRBJ1-1; D gene: -; clone size: -
CDR3 DNA: TGTGCCAGCAGTTTACAGGGCCAGCCCCAGCATTTT; CDR3 protein: CASSLQGQPQHF; V gene: TRBV12-3/TRBV12-4; J gene: TRBJ1-5; D gene: -; clone size: few
CDR3 DNA: TGTGCCAGCAGCTTAGGGGAAAACATTCAGTACTTC; CDR3 protein: CASSLGENIQYF; V gene: TRBV5-5; J gene: TRBJ2-4; D gene: -; clone size: -
CDR3 DNA: TGTGCCAGCAGCTTAGGGACAGGCCAAAGGAATTCACCCCTCCACTTT; CDR3 protein: CASSLGTGQRNSPLHF; V gene: TRBV11-2; J gene: TRBJ1-6; D gene: TRBD1; clone size: -
CDR3 DNA: TGTGCCAGCTCACCACGTTCAGGGAGCAATCAGCCCCAGCATTTT; CDR3 protein: CASSPRSGSNQPQHF; V gene: TRBV18; J gene: TRBJ1-5; D gene: -; clone size: -
CDR3 DNA: TGTGCCAGCAGCCAAGAAATGAGGGGGGGAAACAATGAGCAGTTCTTC; CDR3 protein: CASSQEMRGGNNEQFF; V gene: TRBV4-2; J gene: TRBJ2-1; D gene: -; clone size: -
CDR3 DNA: TGTGCCAGCAAGGACAATACAGATACGCAGTATTTT; CDR3 protein: CASKDNTDTQYF; V gene: TRBV2; J gene: TRBJ2-3; D gene: -; clone size: -
CDR3 DNA: TGTGCCAGCAGCTTATCTAGCGGGGGTAAGAATGAGCAGTTCTTC; CDR3 protein: CASSLSSGGKNEQFF; V gene: TRBV7-9; J gene: TRBJ2-1; D gene: TRBD2; clone size: -
CDR3 DNA: TGTGCTAGTGGTTCGGAGTTACGAGGAGATACGCAGTATTTT; CDR3 protein: CASGSELRGDTQYF; V gene: TRBV12-5; J gene: TRBJ2-3; D gene: -; clone size: -
CDR3 DNA: TGTGCCAGCAGTGATGGCAGGGCTGGAAACACCATATATTTT; CDR3 protein: CASSDGRAGNTIYF; V gene: TRBV2; J gene: TRBJ1-3; D gene: -; clone size: -
CDR3 DNA: TGTGCCAGCAGCCGGGGGGGACCCGGGGGAGAGACCCAGTACTTC; CDR3 protein: CASSRGGPGGETQYF; V gene: TRBV7-2; J gene: TRBJ2-5; D gene: TRBD2; clone size: -
CDR3 DNA: TGTGCCAGTAGTATTATACTAGACCGAACATACAATGAGCAGTTCTTC; CDR3 protein: CASSIILDRTYNEQFF; V gene: TRBV19; J gene: TRBJ2-1; D gene: -; clone size: -
CDR3 DNA: TGTGCCAGCAGCTTAGTGCTAGCGGGGGGGCGCAATGAGCAGTTCTTC; CDR3 protein: CASSLVLAGGRNEQFF; V gene: TRBV7-2; J gene: TRBJ2-1; D gene: TRBD2; clone size: -
CDR3 DNA: TGCGCCAGCAGCCAAGACCCGACTAGTTGGGCTGAGCAGTTCTTC; CDR3 protein: CASSQDPTSWAEQFF; V gene: TRBV4-1; J gene: TRBJ2-1; D gene: -; clone size: -
CDR3 DNA: TGTGCCAGCAGCGTAGGGTTCAGGCCCCCTAATGAAAAACTGTTTTTT; CDR3 protein: CASSVGFRPPNEKLFF; V gene: TRBV9; J gene: TRBJ1-4; D gene: -; clone size: few
CDR3 DNA: TGTGCCAGCAGAGGACAGCTAGACACCGGGGAGCTGTTTTTT; CDR3 protein: CASRGQLDTGELFF; V gene: TRBV6-4; J gene: TRBJ2-2; D gene: -; clone size: -
CDR3 DNA: TGCGCCAGCAGCCAAGAAAGGACAGGGGGCTTTGGCTACACCTTC; CDR3 protein: CASSQERTGGFGYTF; V gene: TRBV4-1; J gene: TRBJ1-2; D gene: TRBD1; clone size: -
CDR3 DNA: TGTGCCAGCAGCCAAGAATGGACTAGCGGGGGGGCGGATACGCAGTATTTT; CDR3 protein: CASSQEWTSGGADTQYF; V gene: TRBV4-2; J gene: TRBJ2-3; D gene: TRBD2; clone size: -
CDR3 DNA: TGTGCCAGCAGTTTCTCGGGCAATCAGCCCCAGCATTTT; CDR3 protein: CASSFSGNQPQHF; V gene: TRBV27; J gene: TRBJ1-5; D gene: -; clone size: -
CDR3 DNA: TGCGCCAGCAGCTTGGAAGTAGAGACCTACGAGCAGTACTTC; CDR3 protein: CASSLEVETYEQYF; V gene: TRBV5-1; J gene: TRBJ2-7; D gene: -; clone size: -
CDR3 DNA: TGTGCCAGCAGCCGTGAGCCGGGACAGGGAACAGATACGCAGTATTTT; CDR3 protein: CASSREPGQGTDTQYF; V gene: TRBV13; J gene: TRBJ2-3; D gene: TRBD1; clone size: -
CDR3 DNA: TGTGCCTCCAGCAGGGGCACCGGGGAGCTGTTTTTT; CDR3 protein: CASSRGTGELFF; V gene: TRBV7-2; J gene: TRBJ2-2; D gene: -; clone size: -